This T cell receptor (beta chain) was profiled in a study of cytomegalovirus exposure and HLA in healthy donors. Both 60 Vbeta primers and 13 Jbeta primers went into the PCR. Generated by immunoSEQ multiplex PCR, the TCRdb table keeps only in-frame clones and is missing some. Of over 100,000 clones detected, around 79% appear once; the ten largest clones hold about 3.3%. CDR3 length: 11 residues. Trimming cost V 6 bases and J 4 bases, with 6 bases left between them. From germline, CDR1 is SNHLY and CDR2 FYNNEI. The sequence derives from a woman in her twenties or thirties in good health and CMV-seropositive. What was sequenced was PBMCs. V is TRBV2 and J is TRBJ1-1; no clear D gene. CDR3 DNA sequence: TGTGCCAGCAGGCGGGGCACTGAAGCTTTCTTT. Amino acid sequence: CASRRGTEAFF.